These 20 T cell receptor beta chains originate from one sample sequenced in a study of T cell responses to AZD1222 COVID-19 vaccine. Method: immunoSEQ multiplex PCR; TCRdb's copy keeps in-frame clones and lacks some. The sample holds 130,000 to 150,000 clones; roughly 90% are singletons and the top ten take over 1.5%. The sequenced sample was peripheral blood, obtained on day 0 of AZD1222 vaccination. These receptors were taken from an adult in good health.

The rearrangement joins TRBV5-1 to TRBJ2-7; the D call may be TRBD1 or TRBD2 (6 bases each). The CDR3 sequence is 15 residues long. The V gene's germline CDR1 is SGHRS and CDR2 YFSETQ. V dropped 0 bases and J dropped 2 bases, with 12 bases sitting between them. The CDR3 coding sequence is TGCGCCAGCAGCTTGGTGGAGGGGGGAACCTACGAGCAGTACTTC. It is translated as CASSLVEGGTYEQYF.

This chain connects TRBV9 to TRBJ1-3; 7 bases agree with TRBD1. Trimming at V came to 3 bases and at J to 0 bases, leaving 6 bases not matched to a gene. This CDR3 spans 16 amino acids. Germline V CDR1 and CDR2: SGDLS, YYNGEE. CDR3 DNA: TGTGCCAGCAGCGCTCCGGGACAGAGCTCTGGAAACACCATATATTTT. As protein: CASSAPGQSSGNTIYF.

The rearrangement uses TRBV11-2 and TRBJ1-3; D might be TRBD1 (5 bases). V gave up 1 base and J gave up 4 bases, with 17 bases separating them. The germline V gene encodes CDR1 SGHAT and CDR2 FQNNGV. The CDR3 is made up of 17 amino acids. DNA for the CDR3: TGTGCCAGCAGCTTAGTACCGGGGCCCCCGTGGGGAAACACCATATATTTT. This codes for CASSLVPGPPWGNTIYF.

The CDR3 coding sequence is TGTGCCAGCAGCCCTCCGGGACGGATGAGCTCCTACGAGCAGTACTTC. Protein sequence: CASSPPGRMSSYEQYF. V and J are TRBV7-2 and TRBJ2-7; TRBD1 or TRBD2 may be the D gene (5 bases each). The CDR3 totals 16 residues. V lost 5 bases to trimming and J lost 0 bases, with 17 bases between them. Germline V lookup: CDR1 SGHTA, CDR2 FQGNSA.

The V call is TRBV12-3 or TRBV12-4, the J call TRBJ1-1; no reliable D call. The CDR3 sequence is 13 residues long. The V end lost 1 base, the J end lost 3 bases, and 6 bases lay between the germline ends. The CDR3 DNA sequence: TGTGCCAGCAGTTTAGGCAGGTACACTGAAGCTTTCTTT. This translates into CASSLGRYTEAFF.

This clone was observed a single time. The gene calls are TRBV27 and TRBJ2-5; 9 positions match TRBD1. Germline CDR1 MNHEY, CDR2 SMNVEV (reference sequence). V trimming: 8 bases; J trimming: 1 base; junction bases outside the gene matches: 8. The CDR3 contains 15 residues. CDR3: CASRVGDRVQETQYF. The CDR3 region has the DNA TGTGCCAGCCGTGTCGGGGACAGGGTCCAAGAGACCCAGTACTTC.

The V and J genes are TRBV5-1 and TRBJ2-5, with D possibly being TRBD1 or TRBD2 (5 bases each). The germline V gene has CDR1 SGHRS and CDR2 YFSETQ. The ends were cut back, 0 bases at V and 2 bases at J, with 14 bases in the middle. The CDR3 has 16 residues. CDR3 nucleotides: TGCGCCAGCAGCTTGGGAGGGGCGCCCGCTCAAGAGACCCAGTACTTC. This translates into CASSLGGAPAQETQYF.

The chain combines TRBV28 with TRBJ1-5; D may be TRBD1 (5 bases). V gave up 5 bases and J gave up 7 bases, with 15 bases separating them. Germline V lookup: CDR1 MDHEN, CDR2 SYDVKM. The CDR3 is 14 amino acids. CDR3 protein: CASSPRRGRQPQHF. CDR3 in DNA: TGTGCCAGCAGTCCCAGACGGGGCAGACAGCCCCAGCATTTT.

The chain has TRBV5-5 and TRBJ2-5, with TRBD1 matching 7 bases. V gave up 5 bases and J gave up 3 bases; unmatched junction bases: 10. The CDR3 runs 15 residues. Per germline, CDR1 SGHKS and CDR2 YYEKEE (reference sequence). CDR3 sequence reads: CASRPYGTEEETQYF. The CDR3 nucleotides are TGTGCCAGCAGACCGTACGGGACAGAGGAAGAGACCCAGTACTTC.

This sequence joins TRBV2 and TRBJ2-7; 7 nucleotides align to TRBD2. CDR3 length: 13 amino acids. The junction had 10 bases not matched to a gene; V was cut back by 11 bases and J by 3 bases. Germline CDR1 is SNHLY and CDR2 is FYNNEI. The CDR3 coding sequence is TGTGCCGGCCGGGGGGAATCCGGCTACGAGCAGTACTTC. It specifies CAGRGESGYEQYF.

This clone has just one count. CDR3 sequence: CASSHRMGEVEKLFF. The CDR3 DNA reads TGTGCCAGCAGTCACCGTATGGGTGAGGTTGAAAAACTGTTTTTT. The chain has TRBV6-2 or TRBV6-3 and TRBJ1-4; no firm D call. Germline CDR1 reads MNHEY; CDR2 reads SVGEGT. V was pared by 5 bases and J by 7 bases, with 17 bases between. CDR3 size: 15 residues.

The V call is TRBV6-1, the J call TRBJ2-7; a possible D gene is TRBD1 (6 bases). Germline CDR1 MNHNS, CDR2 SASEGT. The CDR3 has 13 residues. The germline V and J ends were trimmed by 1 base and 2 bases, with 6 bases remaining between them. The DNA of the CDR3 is TGTGCCAGCAGTGAAGGGGGGCCCTACGAGCAGTACTTC. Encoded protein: CASSEGGPYEQYF.

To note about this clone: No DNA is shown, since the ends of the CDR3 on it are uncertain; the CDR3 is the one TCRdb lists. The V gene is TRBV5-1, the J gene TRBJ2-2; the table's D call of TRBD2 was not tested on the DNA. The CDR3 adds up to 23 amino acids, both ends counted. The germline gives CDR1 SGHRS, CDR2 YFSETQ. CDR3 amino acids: CASSLLLPGLAGFGEGNAGELFF.

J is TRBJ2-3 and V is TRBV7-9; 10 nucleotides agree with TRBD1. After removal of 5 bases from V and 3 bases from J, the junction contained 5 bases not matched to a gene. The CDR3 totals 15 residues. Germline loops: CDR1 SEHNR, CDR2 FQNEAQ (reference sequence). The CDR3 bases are TGTGCCAGCAGCCTCCGGGACAGGGGAACAGATACGCAGTATTTT. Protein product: CASSLRDRGTDTQYF.

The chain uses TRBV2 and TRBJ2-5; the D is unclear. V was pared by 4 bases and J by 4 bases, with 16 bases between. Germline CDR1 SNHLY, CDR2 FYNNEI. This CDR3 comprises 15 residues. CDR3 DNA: TGTGCCAGCAGTGTCGGACGGCCATACACAGAGACCCAGTACTTC. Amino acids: CASSVGRPYTETQYF.

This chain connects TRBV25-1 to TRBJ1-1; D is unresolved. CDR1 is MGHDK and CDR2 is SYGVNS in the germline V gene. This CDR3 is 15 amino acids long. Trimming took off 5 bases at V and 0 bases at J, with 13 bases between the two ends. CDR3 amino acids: CASSPAGRMNTEAFF. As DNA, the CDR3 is TGTGCCAGCAGTCCGGCTGGGCGGATGAACACTGAAGCTTTCTTT.

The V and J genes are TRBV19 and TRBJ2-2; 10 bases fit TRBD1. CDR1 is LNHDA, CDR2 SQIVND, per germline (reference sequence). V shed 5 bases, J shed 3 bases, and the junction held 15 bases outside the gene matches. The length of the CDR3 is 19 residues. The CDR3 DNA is TGTGCCAGTAGTTGGGCACACCGCCGGGACAGGGGCTACACCGGGGAGCTGTTTTTT. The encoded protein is CASSWAHRRDRGYTGELFF.

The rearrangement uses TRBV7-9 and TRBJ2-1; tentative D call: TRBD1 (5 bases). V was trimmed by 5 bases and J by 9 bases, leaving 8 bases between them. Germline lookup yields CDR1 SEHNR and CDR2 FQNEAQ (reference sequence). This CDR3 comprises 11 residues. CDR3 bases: TGTGCCAGCAGCATAGGGGTTGAGCAGTTCTTC. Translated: CASSIGVEQFF.

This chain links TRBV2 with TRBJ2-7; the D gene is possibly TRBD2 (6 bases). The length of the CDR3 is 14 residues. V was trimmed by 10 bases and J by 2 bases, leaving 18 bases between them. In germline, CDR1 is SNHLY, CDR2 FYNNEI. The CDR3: CATATRRATYEQYF. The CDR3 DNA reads TGTGCCACCGCGACTAGGCGGGCCACCTACGAGCAGTACTTC.

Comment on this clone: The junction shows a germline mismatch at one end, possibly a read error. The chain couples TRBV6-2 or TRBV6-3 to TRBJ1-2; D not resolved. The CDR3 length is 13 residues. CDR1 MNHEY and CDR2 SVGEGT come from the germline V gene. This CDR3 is CASSNSMQSGYTF. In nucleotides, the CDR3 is TGTGCCAGCAGTAACTCGATGCAGTCCGGCTACACCTTC.